This T cell receptor beta chain was observed in a study of blood T cell repertoires in COVID-19. The CDR3 length is 16 residues. V dropped 8 bases and J dropped 0 bases, with 16 bases sitting between them. Per the germline V gene, CDR1 is LGHNA and CDR2 is YNFKEQ. Assay: immunoSEQ multiplex PCR; the TCRdb copy retains only in-frame clones and omits some. The sample gives 130,000 to 150,000 clones, 81% of which show up once; around 8.2% is in the top ten. J is TRBJ2-2 and V is TRBV4-2; D might be TRBD2 (5 bases). Material: peripheral blood. This clonotype was obtained from a human donor in a cohort sampled during active COVID-19. The CDR3 bases are TGTGCCAGCCGTTATAGCGAGATTGCGAACACCGGGGAGCTGTTTTTT. This encodes CASRYSEIANTGELFF.